Described below is a single T cell receptor beta chain sequence and its context. This sample was taken from a study of blood T cell repertoires in COVID-19. Study information: Samples of COVID-19 (acute and convalescent) were obtained from the United States, Italy and Spain.

Everyone who took part was roughly 18 to 90 years old, and they came from over 20 US areas. Which cohort a participant joined came from the clinical history participants gave. V dropped 5 bases and J dropped 4; count of bases not matched to a gene: 8. The CDR3 consists of 14 residues. Germline CDR1 and CDR2: SGHAT and FQNNGV. This table comes from immunoSEQ multiplex PCR, and its TCRdb copy is limited to in-frame clones, with some not included. The profile shows roughly 190,000 clones, 89% of them singletons. The TCR was taken from a woman between 18 and 30 years old who had recovered from COVID-19. The material sequenced was PBMCs or T cells enriched from blood (not recorded which). The gene calls are TRBV11-2 and TRBJ2-7; TRBD1 agrees at 7 bases. For the CDR3, the DNA is TGTGCCAGCAGCCCGCTGACAGGGAAGTACGAGCAGTACTTC. This encodes CASSPLTGKYEQYF.